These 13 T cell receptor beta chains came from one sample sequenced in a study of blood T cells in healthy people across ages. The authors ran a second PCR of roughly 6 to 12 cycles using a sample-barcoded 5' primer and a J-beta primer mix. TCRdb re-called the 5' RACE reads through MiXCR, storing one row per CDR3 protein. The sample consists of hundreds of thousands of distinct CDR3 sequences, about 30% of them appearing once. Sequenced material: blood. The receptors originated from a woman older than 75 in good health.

CDR3 residues: CASSFRAGGPEQFF. CDR3 coding DNA: TGTGCCAGCAGTTTCAGGGCGGGGGGGCCCGAGCAGTTCTTC. This chain uses TRBV12-3 or TRBV12-4 with TRBJ2-1, with 9 bases aligning to TRBD2. CDR3 length: 14 amino acids. V shed 3 bases and J 10 bases; nucleotides not matched to a gene: 7.

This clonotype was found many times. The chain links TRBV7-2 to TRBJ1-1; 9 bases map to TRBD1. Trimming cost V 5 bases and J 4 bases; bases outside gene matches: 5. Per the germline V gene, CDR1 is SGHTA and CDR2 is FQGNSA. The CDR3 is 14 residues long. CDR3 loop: CASSLHRGRTEAFF. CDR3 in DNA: TGTGCCAGCAGCCTACACAGGGGGCGCACTGAAGCTTTCTTT. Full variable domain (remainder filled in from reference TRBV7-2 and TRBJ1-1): GAGVSQSPSNKVTEKGKDVELRCDPISGHTALYWYRQSLGQGLEFLIYFQGNSAPDKSGLPSDRFSAERTGGSVSTLTIQRTQQEDSAVYLCASSLHRGRTEAFFGQGTRLTVV.

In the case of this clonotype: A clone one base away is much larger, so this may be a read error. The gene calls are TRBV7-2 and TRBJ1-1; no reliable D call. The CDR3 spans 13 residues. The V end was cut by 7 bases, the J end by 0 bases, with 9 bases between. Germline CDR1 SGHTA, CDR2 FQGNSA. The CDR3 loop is CASTPGLNTEAFF. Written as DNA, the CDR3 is TGTGCCAGCACTCCGGGTTTGAACACTGAAGCTTTCTTT.

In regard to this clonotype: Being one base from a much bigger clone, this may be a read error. The CDR3 DNA follows: TGCGCCAGCAAGGAGGACGGGGGGAATGAGCAGTACTTC. It encodes CASKEDGGNEQYF. The chain has TRBV5-1 and TRBJ2-7, with TRBD2 matching over 7 bases. V shed 6 bases and J 7 bases; nucleotides not matched to a gene: 10. Germline-derived CDR1 and CDR2 are SGHRS and YFSETQ. The CDR3 covers 13 residues. Supplemented by reference TRBV5-1 and TRBJ2-7, the full variable domain reads KAGVTQTPRYLIKTRGQQVTLSCSPISGHRSVSWYQQTPGQGLQFLFEYFSETQRNKGNFPGRFSGRQFSNSRSEMNVSTLELGDSALYLCASKEDGGNEQYFGPGTRLTVT.

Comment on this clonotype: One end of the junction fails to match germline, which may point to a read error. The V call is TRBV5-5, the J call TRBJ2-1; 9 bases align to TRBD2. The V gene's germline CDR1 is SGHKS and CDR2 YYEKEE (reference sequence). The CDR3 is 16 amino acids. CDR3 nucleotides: TGCGCCAGCAGCCAAACCCTAGCGGGGACTTACAATGAGCAGTTCTTC. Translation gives CASSQTLAGTYNEQFF.

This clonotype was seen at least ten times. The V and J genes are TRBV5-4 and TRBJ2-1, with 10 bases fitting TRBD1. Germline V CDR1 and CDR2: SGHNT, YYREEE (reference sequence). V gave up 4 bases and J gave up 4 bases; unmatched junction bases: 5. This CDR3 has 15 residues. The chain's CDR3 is CASSKTGGGYNEQFF. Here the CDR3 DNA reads TGTGCCAGCAGCAAGACAGGGGGCGGGTACAATGAGCAGTTCTTC.

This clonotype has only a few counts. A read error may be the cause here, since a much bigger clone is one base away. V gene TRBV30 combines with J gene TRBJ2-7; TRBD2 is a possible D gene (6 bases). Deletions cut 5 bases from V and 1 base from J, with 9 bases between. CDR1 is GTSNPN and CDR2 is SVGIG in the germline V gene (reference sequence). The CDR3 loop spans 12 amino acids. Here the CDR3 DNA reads TGTGCCTGGGCGGGGAATTCCTACGAGCAGTACTTC. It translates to CAWAGNSYEQYF.

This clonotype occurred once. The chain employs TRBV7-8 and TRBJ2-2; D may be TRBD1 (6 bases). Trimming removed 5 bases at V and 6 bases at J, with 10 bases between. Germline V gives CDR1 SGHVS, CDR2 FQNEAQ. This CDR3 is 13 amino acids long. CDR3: CASSQSGAGELFF. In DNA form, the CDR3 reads TGTGCCAGCAGCCAGTCAGGGGCCGGGGAGCTGTTTTTT.

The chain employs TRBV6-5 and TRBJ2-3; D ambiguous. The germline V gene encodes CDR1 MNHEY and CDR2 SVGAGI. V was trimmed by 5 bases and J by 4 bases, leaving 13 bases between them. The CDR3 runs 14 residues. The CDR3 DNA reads TGTGCCAGCAGTCCCACGTACGGCGCAGATACGCAGTATTTT. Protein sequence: CASSPTYGADTQYF.

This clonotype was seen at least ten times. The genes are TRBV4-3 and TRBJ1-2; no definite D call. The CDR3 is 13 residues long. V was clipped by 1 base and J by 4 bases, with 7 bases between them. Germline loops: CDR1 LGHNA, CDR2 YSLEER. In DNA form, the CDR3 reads TGCGCCAGCAGCCAAGGCGGGATCTATGGCTACACCTTC. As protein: CASSQGGIYGYTF.

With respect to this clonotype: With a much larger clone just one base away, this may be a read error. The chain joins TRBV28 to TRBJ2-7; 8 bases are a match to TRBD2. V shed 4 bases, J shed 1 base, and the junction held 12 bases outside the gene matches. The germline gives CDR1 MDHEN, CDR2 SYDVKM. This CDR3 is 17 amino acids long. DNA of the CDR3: TGTGCCAGCAGTTCCGGTTTACTAGCGGATGATTCCTACGAGCAGTACTTC. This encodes CASSSGLLADDSYEQYF. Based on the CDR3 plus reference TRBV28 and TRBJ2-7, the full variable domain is DVKVTQSSRYLVKRTGEKVFLECVQDMDHENMFWYRQDPGLGLRLIYFSYDVKMKEKGDIPEGYSVSREKKERFSLILESASTNQTSMYLCASSSGLLADDSYEQYFGPGTRLTVT.

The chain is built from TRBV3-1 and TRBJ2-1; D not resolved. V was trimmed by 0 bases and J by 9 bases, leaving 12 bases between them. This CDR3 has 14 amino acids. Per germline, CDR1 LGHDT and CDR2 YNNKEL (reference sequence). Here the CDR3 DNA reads TGTGCCAGCAGCCAAGATAATAGGCCCAGTGAGCAGTTCTTC. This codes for CASSQDNRPSEQFF.

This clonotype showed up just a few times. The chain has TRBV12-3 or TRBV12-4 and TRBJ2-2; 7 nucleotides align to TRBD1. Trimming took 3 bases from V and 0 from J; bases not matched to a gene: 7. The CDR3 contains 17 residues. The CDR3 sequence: CASSFYGTASNTGELFF. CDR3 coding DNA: TGTGCCAGCAGTTTTTACGGGACAGCTTCGAACACCGGGGAGCTGTTTTTT.